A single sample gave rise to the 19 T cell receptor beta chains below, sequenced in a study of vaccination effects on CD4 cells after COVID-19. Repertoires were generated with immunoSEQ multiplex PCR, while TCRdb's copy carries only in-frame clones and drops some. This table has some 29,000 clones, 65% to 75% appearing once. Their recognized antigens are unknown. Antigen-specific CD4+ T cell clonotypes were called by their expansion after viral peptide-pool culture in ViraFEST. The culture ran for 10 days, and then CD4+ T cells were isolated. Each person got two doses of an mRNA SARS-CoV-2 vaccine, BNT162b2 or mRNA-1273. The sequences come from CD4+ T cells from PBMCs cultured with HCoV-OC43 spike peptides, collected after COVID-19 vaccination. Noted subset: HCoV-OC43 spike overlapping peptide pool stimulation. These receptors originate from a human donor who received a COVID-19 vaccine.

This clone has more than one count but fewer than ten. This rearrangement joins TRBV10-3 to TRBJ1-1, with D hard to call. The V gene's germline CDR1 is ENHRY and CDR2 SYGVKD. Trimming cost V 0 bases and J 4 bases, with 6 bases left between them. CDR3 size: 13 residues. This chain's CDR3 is CAISESGITEAFF. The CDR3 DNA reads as TGTGCCATCAGTGAGTCGGGGATCACTGAAGCTTTCTTT.

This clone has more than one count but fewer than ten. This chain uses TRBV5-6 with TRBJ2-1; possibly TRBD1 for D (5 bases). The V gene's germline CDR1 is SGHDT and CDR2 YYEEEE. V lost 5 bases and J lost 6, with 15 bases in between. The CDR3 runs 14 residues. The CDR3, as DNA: TGTGCCAGCAGAGTTAGGGGCGCAAGCAATGAGCAGTTCTTC. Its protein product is CASRVRGASNEQFF.

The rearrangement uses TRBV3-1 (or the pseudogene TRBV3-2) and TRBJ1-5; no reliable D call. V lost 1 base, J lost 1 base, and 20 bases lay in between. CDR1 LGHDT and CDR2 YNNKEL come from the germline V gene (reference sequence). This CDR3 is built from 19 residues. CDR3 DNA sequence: TGTGCCAGCAGCCAAGGGTCAACCGCGGCCCGGGGAAGCAATCAGCCCCAGCATTTT. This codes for CASSQGSTAARGSNQPQHF.

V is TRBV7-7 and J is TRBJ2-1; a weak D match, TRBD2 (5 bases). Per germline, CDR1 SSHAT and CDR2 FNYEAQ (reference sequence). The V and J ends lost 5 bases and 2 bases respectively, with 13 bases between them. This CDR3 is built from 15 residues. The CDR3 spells CASSAGLVTYNEQFF. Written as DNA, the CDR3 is TGTGCCAGCAGCGCAGGACTGGTAACCTACAATGAGCAGTTCTTC.

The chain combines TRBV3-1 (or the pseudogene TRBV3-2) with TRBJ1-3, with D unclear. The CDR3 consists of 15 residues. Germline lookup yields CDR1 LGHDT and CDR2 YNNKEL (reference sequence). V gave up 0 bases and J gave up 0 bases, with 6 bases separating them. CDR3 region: CASSQDVTSGNTIYF. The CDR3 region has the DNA TGTGCCAGCAGCCAAGATGTCACCTCTGGAAACACCATATATTTT.

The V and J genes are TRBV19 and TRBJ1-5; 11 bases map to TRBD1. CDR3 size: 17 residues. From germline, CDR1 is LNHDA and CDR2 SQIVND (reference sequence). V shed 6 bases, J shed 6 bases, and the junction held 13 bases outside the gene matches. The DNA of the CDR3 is TGTGCCAGTAGAAGGATCGGGACAGGGGGAGCGGCTCAGCCCCAGCATTTT. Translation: CASRRIGTGGAAQPQHF.

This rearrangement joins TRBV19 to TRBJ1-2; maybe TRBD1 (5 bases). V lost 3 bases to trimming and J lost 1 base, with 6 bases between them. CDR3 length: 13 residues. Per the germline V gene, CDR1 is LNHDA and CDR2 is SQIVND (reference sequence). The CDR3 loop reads CASSIDSNYGYTF. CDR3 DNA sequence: TGTGCCAGTAGTATTGACAGTAACTATGGCTACACCTTC.

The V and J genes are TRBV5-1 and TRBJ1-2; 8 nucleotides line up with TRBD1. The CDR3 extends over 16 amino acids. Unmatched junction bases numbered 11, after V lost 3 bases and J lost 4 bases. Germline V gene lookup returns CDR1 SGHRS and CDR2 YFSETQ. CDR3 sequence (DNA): TGCGCCAGCAGCTCGGCCCTGACAGGGGAAAGCTATGGCTACACCTTC. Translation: CASSSALTGESYGYTF.

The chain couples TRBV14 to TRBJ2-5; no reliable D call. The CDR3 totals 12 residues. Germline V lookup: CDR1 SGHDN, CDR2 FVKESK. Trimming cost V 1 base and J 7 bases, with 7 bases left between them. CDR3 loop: CASSQGWGTQYF. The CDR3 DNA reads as TGTGCCAGCAGCCAAGGTTGGGGGACCCAGTACTTC.

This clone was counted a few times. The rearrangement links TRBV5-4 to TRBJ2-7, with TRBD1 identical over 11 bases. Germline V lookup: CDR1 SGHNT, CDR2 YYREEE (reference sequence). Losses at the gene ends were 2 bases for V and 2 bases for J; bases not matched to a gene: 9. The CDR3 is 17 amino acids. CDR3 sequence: CASSFGAGTGGTYEQYF. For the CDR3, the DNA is TGTGCCAGCAGCTTTGGAGCCGGGACAGGGGGGACCTACGAGCAGTACTTC.

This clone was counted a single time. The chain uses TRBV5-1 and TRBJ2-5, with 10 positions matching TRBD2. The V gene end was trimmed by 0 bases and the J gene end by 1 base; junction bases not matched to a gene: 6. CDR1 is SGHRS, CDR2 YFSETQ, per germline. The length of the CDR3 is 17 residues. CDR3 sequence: CASSLGLLAGIQETQYF. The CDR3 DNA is TGCGCCAGCAGCTTGGGTCTACTAGCGGGAATCCAAGAGACCCAGTACTTC.

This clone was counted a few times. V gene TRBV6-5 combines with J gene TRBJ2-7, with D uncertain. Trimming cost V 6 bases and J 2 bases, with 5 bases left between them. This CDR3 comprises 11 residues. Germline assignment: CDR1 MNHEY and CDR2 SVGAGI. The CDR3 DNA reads TGTGCCAGCAGCCGGACCTACGAGCAGTACTTC. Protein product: CASSRTYEQYF.

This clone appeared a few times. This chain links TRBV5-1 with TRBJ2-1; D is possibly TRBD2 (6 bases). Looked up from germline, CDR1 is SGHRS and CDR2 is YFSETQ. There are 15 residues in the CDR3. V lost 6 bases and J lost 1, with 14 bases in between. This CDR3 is CASTTVGGSYNEQFF. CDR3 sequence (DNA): TGCGCCAGCACCACCGTTGGAGGGTCCTACAATGAGCAGTTCTTC. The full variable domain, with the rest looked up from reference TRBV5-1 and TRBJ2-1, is KAGVTQTPRYLIKTRGQQVTLSCSPISGHRSVSWYQQTPGQGLQFLFEYFSETQRNKGNFPGRFSGRQFSNSRSEMNVSTLELGDSALYLCASTTVGGSYNEQFFGPGTRLTVL.

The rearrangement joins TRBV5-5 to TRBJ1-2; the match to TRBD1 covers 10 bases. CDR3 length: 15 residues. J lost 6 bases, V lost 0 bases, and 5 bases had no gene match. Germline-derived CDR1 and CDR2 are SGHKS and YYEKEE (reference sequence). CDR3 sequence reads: CASSLGLGTGDGYTF. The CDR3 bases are TGTGCCAGCAGCTTGGGACTCGGGACAGGGGATGGCTACACCTTC.

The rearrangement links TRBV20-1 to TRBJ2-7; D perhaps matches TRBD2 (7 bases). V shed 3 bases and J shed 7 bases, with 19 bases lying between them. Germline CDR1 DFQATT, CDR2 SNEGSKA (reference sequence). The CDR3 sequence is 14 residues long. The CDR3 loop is CSASKMRERGEQYF. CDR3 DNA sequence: TGCAGTGCTAGTAAAATGCGGGAGAGGGGGGAGCAGTACTTC.

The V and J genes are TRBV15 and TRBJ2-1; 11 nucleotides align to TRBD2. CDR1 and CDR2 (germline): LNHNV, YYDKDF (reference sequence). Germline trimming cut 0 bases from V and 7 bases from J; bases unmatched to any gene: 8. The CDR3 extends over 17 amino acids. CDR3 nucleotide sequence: TGTGCCACCAGCAGAGAAACTAGCGGGAGAGGGTCGAATGAGCAGTTCTTC. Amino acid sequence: CATSRETSGRGSNEQFF.

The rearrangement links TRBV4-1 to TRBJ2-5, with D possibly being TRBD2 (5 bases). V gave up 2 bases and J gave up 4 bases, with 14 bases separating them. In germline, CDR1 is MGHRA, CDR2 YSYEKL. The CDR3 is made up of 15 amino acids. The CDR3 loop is CASSQYSGVGETQYF. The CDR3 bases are TGCGCCAGCAGCCAATACTCCGGGGTGGGAGAGACCCAGTACTTC.

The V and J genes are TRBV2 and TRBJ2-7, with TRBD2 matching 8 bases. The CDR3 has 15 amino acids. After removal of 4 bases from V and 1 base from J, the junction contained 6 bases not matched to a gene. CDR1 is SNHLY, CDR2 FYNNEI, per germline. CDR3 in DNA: TGTGCCAGCAGTGCCAGCGGGGGCCTTTCCTACGAGCAGTACTTC. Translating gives CASSASGGLSYEQYF.

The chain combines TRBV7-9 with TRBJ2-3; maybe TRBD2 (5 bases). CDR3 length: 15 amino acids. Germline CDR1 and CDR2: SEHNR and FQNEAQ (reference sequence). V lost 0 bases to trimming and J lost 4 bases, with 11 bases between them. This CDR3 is CASSLAPRAADTQYF. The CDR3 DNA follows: TGTGCCAGCAGCTTAGCTCCGCGGGCGGCAGATACGCAGTATTTT.